A single sample is the source of the 23 T cell receptor beta chains below, sequenced in a study of T cells in women clearing cervical HPV infection. Method: immunoSEQ multiplex PCR; TCRdb's copy keeps in-frame clones and lacks some. The listing contains roughly 36,000 clones. Sequences were obtained from blood buffy coat. The receptors were gathered from a woman aged 18 to 75 with a cervical HPV16 infection that either progressed to CIN3+ or cleared (not recorded which).

Regarding this clone: The read comes to an end 3 residues before the CDR3 does, leaving the germline J gene to fill in the end. The chain recombines TRBV5-1 with TRBJ2-3; D is uncertain. Per germline, CDR1 SGHRS and CDR2 YFSETQ. The CDR3 runs to 16 residues. The sequenced part of the CDR3 DNA is TGCGCCAGCAGCTTTGCCCCTCAGGCCACCTCTAATGCG. This gives the protein CASSFAPQATSNA. The CDR3 reads in full as CASSFAPQATSNAQYF.

Comment on this clone: The DNA ends 3 residues before the CDR3 does, and the rest of the CDR3 is filled in from the germline J gene. The rearrangement joins TRBV11-3 to TRBJ2-1, with D unresolved. This CDR3 contains 15 residues. The V gene's germline CDR1 is SGHNT and CDR2 YENEEA. The V end lost 3 bases, the J end lost 8 bases, and 17 bases lay between the germline ends. The CDR3 protein is CASSLGQFSVDEQFF. The part of the CDR3 DNA that was read is TGTGCCAGCAGCTTGGGCCAGTTCTCGGTCGATGAG. Full variable domain (missing parts from reference TRBV11-3 and TRBJ2-1): EAGVVQSPRYKIIEKKQPVAFWCNPISGHNTLYWYLQNLGQGPELLIRYENEEAVDDSQLPKDRFSAERLKGVDSTLKIQPAELGDSAVYLCASSLGQFSVDEQFFGPGTRLTVL.

Concerning this clone: The read ends 3 residues shy of where the CDR3 ends; the end is completed using the germline J gene. This sequence joins TRBV5-1 and TRBJ2-3, with 8 positions matching TRBD2. CDR1 is SGHRS and CDR2 is YFSETQ in the germline V gene. Trimming removed 0 bases from V and 0 bases from J; junction bases left unmatched: 3. The length of the CDR3 is 16 residues. CDR3: CASSLASGRSTDTQYF. The CDR3 bases that were read are TGCGCCAGCAGCTTGGCTAGCGGGCGAAGCACAGATACG. The full variable domain, with the rest looked up from reference TRBV5-1 and TRBJ2-3, is KAGVTQTPRYLIKTRGQQVTLSCSPISGHRSVSWYQQTPGQGLQFLFEYFSETQRNKGNFPGRFSGRQFSNSRSEMNVSTLELGDSALYLCASSLASGRSTDTQYFGPGTRLTVL.

With respect to this clone: Read coverage stops 3 residues before the CDR3 terminus; the germline J gene supplies the remainder. The rearrangement uses TRBV30 and TRBJ2-3; 10 bases match TRBD2. Germline-derived CDR1 and CDR2 are GTSNPN and SVGIG (reference sequence). The length of the CDR3 is 16 residues. Unmatched junction bases numbered 7, after V lost 0 bases and J lost 4 bases. The sequenced part of the CDR3 DNA is TGTGCCTGGAGTGTGGGGACTAGCGATATGTCAGATACG. It yields the protein CAWSVGTSDMSDT. The CDR3, in full, reads CAWSVGTSDMSDTQYF. Supplemented by reference TRBV30 and TRBJ2-3, the full variable domain reads SQTIHQWPATLVQPVGSPLSLECTVEGTSNPNLYWYRQAAGRGLQLLFYSVGIGQISSEVPQNLSASRPQDRQFILSSKKLLLSDSGFYLCAWSVGTSDMSDTQYFGPGTRLTVL.

A note on this clone: Read coverage stops 3 residues before the CDR3 terminus; the germline J gene supplies the remainder. The chain couples TRBV12-3 or TRBV12-4 to TRBJ2-2; 10 bases are shared with TRBD2. The CDR3 covers 15 residues. With 4 bases clipped from V and 4 bases from J, the junction kept 3 bases outside the gene matches. Partial CDR3 DNA: TGTGCCAGCAGTTACAGCGGGAGGGCCACCGGGGAG. Translated: CASSYSGRATGE. The whole CDR3 sequence reads CASSYSGRATGELFF.

To note about this clone: Coverage ceases 3 residues before the CDR3 finishes, and the germline J gene fills in the end. V gene TRBV5-1 combines with J gene TRBJ1-4; tentative D call: TRBD1 (5 bases). Per germline, CDR1 SGHRS and CDR2 YFSETQ. V lost 2 bases and J 8 bases, leaving 13 bases between the germline ends. The CDR3 totals 14 residues. The CDR3 bases that were read are TGCGCCAGCAGCTTAGGGGAGGGAGGCGAAAAA. It codes for CASSLGEGGEK. The full CDR3 sequence reads CASSLGEGGEKLFF. Looking up the rest from reference TRBV5-1 and TRBJ1-4 gives the full variable domain: KAGVTQTPRYLIKTRGQQVTLSCSPISGHRSVSWYQQTPGQGLQFLFEYFSETQRNKGNFPGRFSGRQFSNSRSEMNVSTLELGDSALYLCASSLGEGGEKLFFGSGTQLSVL.

Worth noting for this clone: The read falls 3 residues short of the CDR3 end, and the missing part is taken from the germline J gene. V is TRBV29-1 and J is TRBJ1-2; 7 bases match TRBD1. The germline V gene encodes CDR1 SQVTM and CDR2 ANQGSEA. The CDR3 length is 13 residues. Germline trimming cut 6 bases from V and 4 bases from J; bases unmatched to any gene: 8. CDR3 amino acids: CSVGTGEGYGYTF. The covered CDR3 bases are TGCAGCGTAGGCACAGGGGAGGGCTATGGC.

In the case of this clone: Read sequence stops 3 residues before the CDR3 end, and the germline J gene provides the missing end. This chain uses TRBV7-3 with TRBJ2-7; 7 bases fit TRBD1. Germline V gene lookup returns CDR1 SGHTA and CDR2 FQGTGA. Trimming at V came to 0 bases and at J to 5 bases, leaving 1 base not matched to a gene. The CDR3 runs to 13 residues. The CDR3 here is CASSLTGTDEQYF. Partial CDR3 DNA: TGTGCCAGCAGCTTAACCGGGACAGACGAG.

Its frequency marks this clone as medium-sized (0.01 to 0.1%). The read halts 3 residues ahead of the CDR3 end, with the missing end drawn from the germline J gene. The chain employs TRBV20-1 and TRBJ2-5, with 9 positions matching TRBD2. Germline V gene sequence: CDR1 DFQATT, CDR2 SNEGSKA (reference sequence). The CDR3 loop spans 14 amino acids. J lost 5 bases, V lost 5 bases, and 9 bases had no gene match. CDR3: CSARLAGVRETQYF. CDR3 DNA (partial): TGCAGTGCTCGATTAGCGGGAGTGCGTGAGACC.

As concerns this clone: The DNA ends 3 residues before the CDR3 does, and the rest of the CDR3 is filled in from the germline J gene. This chain connects TRBV12-3 or TRBV12-4 to TRBJ2-3; TRBD2 is a possible D gene (6 bases). There are 15 residues in the CDR3. The DNA read from the CDR3 is TGTGCCAGCAGTTCCGCTAGCGATACGGTCGGTGCG. This sequence encodes CASSSASDTVGA. The whole CDR3 sequence is CASSSASDTVGAQYF.

Notes on this clone: The CDR3 end lies 3 residues beyond the end of the read and is filled in from the germline J gene. The V and J genes are TRBV9 and TRBJ2-5; 11 bases fit TRBD2. V trimming: 2 bases; J trimming: 5 bases; junction bases outside the gene matches: 2. Germline V lookup: CDR1 SGDLS, CDR2 YYNGEE. CDR3 length: 14 residues. This CDR3 reads CASSVSGGAETQYF. CDR3 DNA (partial): TGTGCCAGCAGCGTTAGCGGGGGGGCGGAGACC. The variable domain in full, with the rest retrieved from reference TRBV9 and TRBJ2-5, is DSGVTQTPKHLITATGQRVTLRCSPRSGDLSVYWYQQSLDQGLQFLIQYYNGEERAKGNILERFSAQQFPDLHSELNLSSLELGDSALYFCASSVSGGAETQYFGPGTRLLVL.

This clone is labeled large based on frequency. From the germline J gene comes the end of the CDR3, since the read stops 3 residues before it. The chain joins TRBV19 to TRBJ2-5, with D possibly matching TRBD2 (6 bases). Germline values: CDR1 LNHDA, CDR2 SQIVND (reference sequence). The CDR3 has 13 residues. The V end was cut by 10 bases, the J end by 4 bases, with 16 bases between. The covered CDR3 bases are TGTGCCACCGGGGCGGGGTCGGGAGAGACC. Residues: CATGAGSGET. The full CDR3 protein is CATGAGSGETQYF. The full variable domain, its missing parts supplied by reference TRBV19 and TRBJ2-5, is DGGITQSPKYLFRKEGQNVTLSCEQNLNHDAMYWYRQDPGQGLRLIYYSQIVNDFQKGDIAEGYSVSREKKESFPLTVTSAQKNPTAFYLCATGAGSGETQYFGPGTRLLVL.

Comment on this clone: The read finishes 3 residues shy of the CDR3 end, and the germline J gene is used to complete it. This sequence joins TRBV2 and TRBJ1-2, with TRBD1 identical over 9 bases. V lost 4 bases and J lost 6; bases outside the gene matches: 3. CDR1 is SNHLY, CDR2 FYNNEI, per germline. This CDR3 spans 13 amino acids. This CDR3 is CASSVDRGDGYTF. The covered CDR3 bases are TGTGCCAGCAGTGTGGACAGGGGTGATGGC.

With regard to this clone: The CDR3 goes on 3 residues after the read ends, and that part is filled in from the germline J gene. The chain is built from TRBV20-1 and TRBJ1-2; tentatively, D is TRBD1 (5 bases). In germline, CDR1 is DFQATT, CDR2 SNEGSKA (reference sequence). Trimming shortened V by 3 bases and J by 0 bases, and 8 bases separated the two germline ends. This CDR3 has 13 amino acids. The CDR3 DNA, read in part, is TGCAGTGCTAGCCGAGGGGCTAACTATGGC. It is translated as CSASRGANYG. The whole CDR3 region reads CSASRGANYGYTF.

CDR3 DNA (partial): TGCAGTGCTAGAGATCAGGGACAGGGCAACATT. This translates into CSARDQGQGNI. In full, the CDR3 is CSARDQGQGNIQYF. The chain employs TRBV20-1 and TRBJ2-4, with TRBD1 identical over 9 bases. The read terminates 3 residues ahead of where the CDR3 ends, so the germline J gene completes it. CDR1 and CDR2 (germline): DFQATT, SNEGSKA (reference sequence). This CDR3 is 14 amino acids long. The trim removed 0 bases at V and 7 bases at J, leaving 4 bases unmatched.

Details on this clone: The DNA ends 3 residues before the CDR3 does, and the rest of the CDR3 is filled in from the germline J gene. V gene TRBV20-1 combines with J gene TRBJ1-2; D is uncertain. Deletions cut 5 bases from V and 6 bases from J, with 10 bases between. This CDR3 region has 11 residues. Per the germline V gene, CDR1 is DFQATT and CDR2 is SNEGSKA (reference sequence). This CDR3 is CSALSVDGYTF. The sequenced CDR3 bases are TGCAGTGCTCTTTCAGTGGATGGC.

Of note for this clone: The CDR3 is cut off 3 residues early in the read; its end comes from the germline J gene. V is TRBV28 and J is TRBJ1-2; possible D gene TRBD1, 6 bases. Trimming took off 5 bases at V and 6 bases at J, with 19 bases between the two ends. Germline V gene sequence: CDR1 MDHEN, CDR2 SYDVKM. The CDR3 totals 15 residues. The covered CDR3 bases are TGTGCCAGCAGTCATCCCTCGGGGGGCAAGGATGGC. It encodes CASSHPSGGKDG. The full CDR3 sequence reads CASSHPSGGKDGYTF.

Judged by frequency, this clone is medium-sized. The read ends 3 residues before the CDR3 terminus; that terminus is restored from the germline J gene. The chain is built from TRBV29-1 and TRBJ2-7; 8 bases agree with TRBD2. V trimming: 6 bases; J trimming: 4 bases; junction bases outside the gene matches: 2. The CDR3 has 11 residues. Germline V gene sequence: CDR1 SQVTM, CDR2 ANQGSEA. CDR3 DNA (partial): TGCAGCGTCGGGACTAGTTACGAG. Protein product: CSVGTSYE. The whole CDR3 protein is CSVGTSYEQYF.

Details on this clone: The read is 3 residues too short to cover the CDR3 end, so that end is filled in from the germline J gene. V and J are TRBV19 and TRBJ1-3, with a possible D match to TRBD1 (6 bases). CDR3 length: 18 residues. Trimming removed 5 bases from V and 2 bases from J, with 22 bases in between. Per the germline V gene, CDR1 is LNHDA and CDR2 is SQIVND (reference sequence). Incomplete CDR3 DNA: TGTGCCAGTAGTGCTCGCCGGGACACCCCAGGAGCTGGAAACACC. Translating gives CASSARRDTPGAGNT. The full CDR3 reads CASSARRDTPGAGNTIYF. Drawing the rest from reference TRBV19 and TRBJ1-3, the complete variable domain is DGGITQSPKYLFRKEGQNVTLSCEQNLNHDAMYWYRQDPGQGLRLIYYSQIVNDFQKGDIAEGYSVSREKKESFPLTVTSAQKNPTAFYLCASSARRDTPGAGNTIYFGEGSWLTVV.

As to this clone: Sequencing ends 3 residues short of the CDR3 end; the germline J gene provides the rest. This chain connects TRBV7-2 to TRBJ2-1; TRBD2 matches at 8 bases. The V and J ends lost 0 bases and 6 bases, in that order; junction bases with no gene match: 7. The CDR3 is 16 amino acids. Germline-derived CDR1 and CDR2 are SGHTA and FQGNSA. The CDR3 loop is CASSLAGGEVFNEQFF. The DNA read from the CDR3 is TGTGCCAGCAGCTTAGCCGGGGGGGAAGTGTTCAATGAG.

In regard to this clone: The read stops 3 residues short of the end of the CDR3; the missing end is completed from the germline J gene. V gene TRBV10-3 combines with J gene TRBJ2-1; TRBD2 aligns across 12 bases. The junction had 7 bases not matched to a gene; V was cut back by 6 bases and J by 7 bases. CDR1 and CDR2 from the germline V gene are ENHRY and SYGVKD. The length of the CDR3 is 15 residues. CDR3 loop: CAIRLAGGPGNEQFF. The sequenced part of the CDR3 DNA is TGTGCCATCAGGCTAGCGGGAGGGCCGGGTAATGAG.

The sequenced part of the CDR3 DNA is TGTGCCAGCAGCCTCGGAACTGGCGGGGGCACTGAA. Translation gives CASSLGTGGGTE. The whole CDR3 protein reads CASSLGTGGGTEAFF. This chain uses TRBV14 with TRBJ1-1, with a possible D match to TRBD1 (5 bases). The read ends 3 residues before the CDR3 terminus; that terminus is restored from the germline J gene. CDR1 and CDR2 from the germline V gene are SGHDN and FVKESK. Trimming took 4 bases from V and 4 from J, leaving 16 bases between them. The CDR3 is made up of 15 amino acids.

Comments on this clone: The sequence runs out 3 residues before the end of the CDR3; the remainder is reconstructed from the germline J gene. The genes are TRBV2 and TRBJ1-2; D not certain. The V and J ends lost 5 bases and 6 bases respectively, with 13 bases between them. Germline V gene sequence: CDR1 SNHLY, CDR2 FYNNEI. This CDR3 is built from 13 residues. CDR3 in amino acids: CASSTPTGDGYTF. CDR3 bases read: TGTGCCAGCAGTACACCGACCGGGGATGGC.